These 31 T cell receptor beta chains came from one sample sequenced in a study of spatial heterogeneity in lung cancer. This sample's time point: sample taken at primary tumor resection. Whole RNA from tumor, nontumor lung or frozen PBMC was sequenced unsorted. TCRdb reprocessed the 5' RACE reads with MiXCR, giving one entry per CDR3 protein. The sample has roughly 10,000 distinct CDR3 sequences, around 22% seen once. The material was PBMCs, obtained at surgery. The receptors shown here come from a female donor with early-stage non-small cell lung cancer.

In its sample, this clonotype ranks as medium-sized. The chain carries TRBV5-1 and TRBJ1-2; D gene ambiguous. From germline, CDR1 is SGHRS and CDR2 YFSETQ. The CDR3 covers 13 residues. V dropped 4 bases and J dropped 4 bases, with 11 bases sitting between them. As DNA, the CDR3 is TGCGCCAGCAGCGGCATGGGCCTCTATGGCTACACCTTC. Its protein is CASSGMGLYGYTF.

The rearrangement links TRBV29-1 to TRBJ2-3, with 10 bases that match TRBD2. The V gene's germline CDR1 is SQVTM and CDR2 ANQGSEA. The CDR3 extends over 16 amino acids. The V segment lost 2 bases and the J segment 2 bases; nucleotides outside the gene matches: 7. CDR3 in amino acids: CSVERLAGDHTDTQYF. CDR3 nucleotides: TGCAGCGTTGAACGGCTAGCGGGAGATCACACAGATACGCAGTATTTT.

This clonotype was recorded at least ten times. This sequence joins TRBV4-2 and TRBJ2-3; a weak D match, TRBD2 (6 bases). The CDR3 spans 17 residues. Looked up from germline, CDR1 is LGHNA and CDR2 is YNFKEQ. V was shortened by 1 base and J by 0 bases, with 14 bases between the two germline ends. The CDR3 region has the DNA TGTGCCAGCAGCCAAGCCCCGGCTAGCGCTAGCACAGATACGCAGTATTTT. It is translated as CASSQAPASASTDTQYF.

The J gene is TRBJ2-7, the V gene TRBV6-6, with D uncertain. The germline CDR1 and CDR2 sequences are MNHNY and SVGAGI (reference sequence). V gave up 5 bases and J gave up 0 bases, with 5 bases separating them. The CDR3 has 12 residues. The CDR3 bases are TGTGCCAGCAGTCCCAGCTCCTACGAGCAGTACTTC. Its protein product is CASSPSSYEQYF.

This clonotype was seen only a few times. This rearrangement joins TRBV28 to TRBJ2-2; the match to TRBD2 covers 8 bases. Germline V gene sequence: CDR1 MDHEN, CDR2 SYDVKM. The V and J ends lost 4 bases and 5 bases, in that order; junction bases with no gene match: 3. The CDR3 has 14 residues. DNA of the CDR3: TGTGCCAGCAGTTCTACGGGGGGGACCGGGGAGCTGTTTTTT. Translated: CASSSTGGTGELFF.

The genes are TRBV7-2 and TRBJ2-2; 10 bases match TRBD2. The trim removed 3 bases at V and 4 bases at J, leaving 5 bases unmatched. Germline V gene lookup returns CDR1 SGHTA and CDR2 FQGNSA. The CDR3 totals 16 residues. CDR3 bases: TGTGCCAGCAGCTTTGGCCTAGCGGGAGTCACCGGGGAGCTGTTTTTT. Translated, it gives CASSFGLAGVTGELFF. Using reference TRBV7-2 and TRBJ2-2 for the parts outside the CDR3, the full variable domain is GAGVSQSPSNKVTEKGKDVELRCDPISGHTALYWYRQSLGQGLEFLIYFQGNSAPDKSGLPSDRFSAERTGGSVSTLTIQRTQQEDSAVYLCASSFGLAGVTGELFFGEGSRLTVL.

Details on this clonotype: Germline and junction disagree at one end, which may indicate a read error. This chain links TRBV7-8 with TRBJ1-1; TRBD1 matches 9 bases. In germline, CDR1 is SGHVS, CDR2 FQNEAQ. The CDR3 totals 15 residues. The CDR3 spells CASSLAGQGRTEAFF. As DNA, the CDR3 is TGTGCCAGCAGCCTAGCCGGACAGGGGAGGACTGAAGCTTTCTTT. The full variable domain, with the rest looked up from reference TRBV7-8 and TRBJ1-1, is GAGVSQSPRYKVAKRGQDVALRCDPISGHVSLFWYQQALGQGPEFLTYFQNEAQLDKSGLPSDRFFAERPEGSVSTLKIQRTQQEDSAVYLCASSLAGQGRTEAFFGQGTRLTVV.

The CDR3 nucleotides read TGTGCCAGCAGTTCCGACGGAGTCTTGAACACTGAAGCTTTCTTT. Protein sequence: CASSSDGVLNTEAFF. This chain joins TRBV12-3 or TRBV12-4 and TRBJ1-1; unclear D gene. The CDR3 extends over 15 amino acids. V was pared by 4 bases and J by 0 bases, with 12 bases between.

This clonotype is classed as medium-sized. The chain is built from TRBV23-1 and TRBJ2-5, with 7 bases that match TRBD1. TRBV23-1 is identified as an open reading frame with a role that is uncertain. Trimming took 2 bases from V and 4 from J; bases not matched to a gene: 1. The CDR3 extends over 13 amino acids. The chain's CDR3 is CASSQEGAETQYF. The CDR3 region has the DNA TGCGCCAGCAGTCAAGAGGGGGCAGAGACCCAGTACTTC.

This clonotype has only a few counts. The genes are TRBV3-1 and TRBJ2-7, with 10 bases identical to TRBD2. CDR1 is LGHDT and CDR2 is YNNKEL in the germline V gene (reference sequence). The CDR3 spans 16 residues. Losses at the gene ends were 4 bases for V and 2 bases for J; bases not matched to a gene: 8. CDR3 amino acids: CASSPTRTSGTYEQYF. The CDR3 nucleotides are TGTGCCAGCAGCCCAACCCGGACTAGCGGTACCTACGAGCAGTACTTC.

V gene TRBV24-1 combines with J gene TRBJ2-3; D may correspond to TRBD1 or TRBD2 (6 bases each). Germline V gene lookup returns CDR1 KGHDR and CDR2 SFDVKD. V was cut by 5 bases and J by 4 bases, with 15 bases left in between. The CDR3 is 15 amino acids. The CDR3 here is CATSGGSGGADTQYF. CDR3 DNA: TGTGCCACCAGTGGTGGATCCGGGGGCGCAGATACGCAGTATTTT.

The chain combines TRBV5-4 with TRBJ1-3, with D unclear. CDR3 length equals 14 residues. V lost 4 bases to trimming and J lost 4 bases, with 12 bases between them. Germline loops: CDR1 SGHNT, CDR2 YYREEE (reference sequence). CDR3: CASSPNTGGNTIYF. In DNA, the CDR3 is TGTGCCAGCAGCCCTAACACGGGGGGAAACACCATATATTTT.

This clonotype is medium-sized. The chain links TRBV7-8 to TRBJ2-3; the match to TRBD2 covers 12 bases. This CDR3 is built from 16 residues. Unmatched junction bases numbered 9, after V lost 5 bases and J lost 6 bases. Germline CDR1 SGHVS, CDR2 FQNEAQ. CDR3 in DNA: TGTGCCAGCAGCGCACCACTAGCGGGAGGTGGGGATACGCAGTATTTT. Protein product: CASSAPLAGGGDTQYF.

This clonotype turned up a few times. J is TRBJ1-2 and V is TRBV29-1, with 8 bases that match TRBD1. The CDR3 runs 16 residues. Per germline, CDR1 SQVTM and CDR2 ANQGSEA. Trimming took 4 bases from V and 0 from J; bases not matched to a gene: 10. The CDR3 region is CSVVPTGEGANYGYTF. Here the CDR3 DNA reads TGCAGCGTTGTCCCGACAGGGGAGGGGGCTAACTATGGCTACACCTTC.

In this sample, this clonotype turned up a few times. The J gene is TRBJ2-1, the V gene TRBV18; D possibly corresponds to TRBD2 (6 bases). V lost 5 bases and J lost 8, with 16 bases in between. Germline V gene lookup returns CDR1 KGHSH and CDR2 LQKENI. The CDR3 runs 14 residues. DNA for the CDR3: TGTGCCAGCTCATCCACTACTAGCACCTATGAGCAGTTCTTC. This sequence encodes CASSSTTSTYEQFF.

This clonotype was recorded a few times. This sequence joins TRBV7-2 and TRBJ2-3; 9 bases map to TRBD2. V was pared by 5 bases and J by 4 bases, with 10 bases of the junction left unmatched. Per the germline V gene, CDR1 is SGHTA and CDR2 is FQGNSA. The CDR3 is 16 amino acids. This chain's CDR3 is CASSAGPSGISDTQYF. The CDR3 coding sequence is TGTGCCAGCAGCGCCGGGCCTAGCGGGATCTCAGATACGCAGTATTTT.

This clonotype is labeled as medium-sized (0.01 to 0.1%). The chain recombines TRBV14 with TRBJ2-3; D might be TRBD2 (6 bases). The germline V gene has CDR1 SGHDN and CDR2 FVKESK. The CDR3 is 16 amino acids. V was shortened by 1 base and J by 0 bases, with 11 bases between the two germline ends. The CDR3 reads CASSQVGGASTDTQYF. The DNA of the CDR3 is TGTGCCAGCAGCCAAGTCGGAGGGGCAAGCACAGATACGCAGTATTTT.

The chain joins TRBV11-2 to TRBJ2-1, with D maybe TRBD1 (5 bases). This CDR3 has 15 residues. Germline values: CDR1 SGHAT, CDR2 FQNNGV. The germline V and J ends were trimmed by 1 base and 7 bases, with 14 bases remaining between them. The DNA for the CDR3 is TGTGCCAGCAGCTTAGGATCAACAGGTTTTAATGAGCAGTTCTTC. Protein product: CASSLGSTGFNEQFF.

This clonotype showed up just a few times. The rearrangement joins TRBV10-3 to TRBJ2-1; TRBD1 matches 7 bases. The CDR3 has 12 amino acids. Germline V gives CDR1 ENHRY, CDR2 SYGVKD. The ends lost 8 bases at V and 7 bases at J; junction bases unmatched: 5. The CDR3, as DNA: TGTGCCATCTCCGGGACAGAAAATGAGCAGTTCTTC. Amino acid sequence: CAISGTENEQFF.

The gene calls are TRBV2 and TRBJ2-7; 10 bases are shared with TRBD2. The CDR3 extends over 14 amino acids. V lost 7 bases to trimming and J lost 5 bases; unmatched junction nucleotides: 8. From germline, CDR1 is SNHLY and CDR2 FYNNEI. CDR3 in DNA: TGTGCCAGCACCTCTCTAGCGGGAGCACACGAGCAGTACTTC. Protein: CASTSLAGAHEQYF.

The chain uses TRBV20-1 and TRBJ2-2; 10 positions agree with TRBD2. This CDR3 region has 16 residues. Losses at the gene ends were 1 base for V and 2 bases for J; bases not matched to a gene: 4. Per the germline V gene, CDR1 is DFQATT and CDR2 is SNEGSKA (reference sequence). CDR3 sequence (DNA): TGCAGTGCTAGAGGCCTAGCGGGAGTTAACACCGGGGAGCTGTTTTTT. It is translated as CSARGLAGVNTGELFF.

The chain has TRBV29-1 and TRBJ2-1; D is uncertain. Trimming pared 5 bases from V and 5 bases from J, leaving 4 bases between. Germline assignment: CDR1 SQVTM and CDR2 ANQGSEA. The CDR3 runs 10 residues. CDR3 loop: CSVSDNEQFF. For the CDR3, the DNA is TGCAGCGTTTCCGACAATGAGCAGTTCTTC.

On this clonotype itself: A much more abundant neighbour one base away suggests this may be a read error. This chain links TRBV4-2 with TRBJ2-7; TRBD1 might be the D (5 bases). Germline values: CDR1 LGHNA, CDR2 YNFKEQ. This CDR3 is built from 13 residues. The CDR3: CVSSQGHSYEQYF. CDR3 DNA: TGTGTCAGCAGCCAGGGCCACTCCTACGAGCAGTACTTC.

This chain joins TRBV20-1 and TRBJ2-1; TRBD2 matches 11 bases. The V gene's germline CDR1 is DFQATT and CDR2 SNEGSKA (reference sequence). The CDR3 sequence is 14 residues long. J gave up 4 bases and V 1 base, and 0 bases lay outside the gene matches. CDR3 sequence reads: CSARGLAGYNEQFF. The CDR3 nucleotides are TGCAGTGCTAGAGGACTAGCGGGGTACAATGAGCAGTTCTTC.

The chain combines TRBV7-6 with TRBJ2-1, with 9 bases lining up with TRBD1. CDR1 is SGHVS and CDR2 is FNYEAQ in the germline V gene. The CDR3 has 15 residues. J lost 2 bases, V lost 4 bases, and 3 bases had no gene match. The CDR3 DNA is TGTGCCAGCAGCTCGGGACAGGGCACCTACAATGAGCAGTTCTTC. It encodes CASSSGQGTYNEQFF.

This clonotype is deemed medium-sized. The chain has TRBV3-1 and TRBJ2-7; 7 bases are a match to TRBD2. The CDR3 loop spans 15 amino acids. V shed 4 bases, J shed 5 bases, and the junction held 11 bases outside the gene matches. Germline lookup yields CDR1 LGHDT and CDR2 YNNKEL (reference sequence). The CDR3: CASSRPGGRGNEQYF. CDR3 nucleotides: TGTGCCAGCAGCCGCCCAGGCGGGAGAGGCAACGAGCAGTACTTC.

This clonotype was recorded a few times. V usage is TRBV29-1 and J usage is TRBJ2-3; D is unresolved. V was pared by 4 bases and J by 1 base, with 6 bases between. CDR3 length: 12 residues. The germline V gene has CDR1 SQVTM and CDR2 ANQGSEA. CDR3 coding DNA: TGCAGCGTTGGTCTAGGCACAGATACGCAGTATTTT. It translates to CSVGLGTDTQYF.

This chain joins TRBV5-6 and TRBJ1-4; no definite D call. The CDR3 totals 15 residues. V was cut by 5 bases and J by 4 bases, with 15 bases left in between. The germline V gene encodes CDR1 SGHDT and CDR2 YYEEEE. The CDR3 spells CASSSAGAGNEKLFF. The CDR3 DNA sequence: TGTGCCAGCAGTTCGGCGGGCGCGGGTAATGAAAAACTGTTTTTT.

This clonotype was picked up a small number of times. The rearrangement joins TRBV7-9 to TRBJ1-5; D unresolved. V lost 10 bases and J lost 3, with 13 bases in between. The germline V gene encodes CDR1 SEHNR and CDR2 FQNEAQ (reference sequence). This CDR3 has 13 residues. The CDR3 spells CATRAGLNQPQHF. The DNA for the CDR3 is TGTGCCACCCGGGCGGGCCTCAATCAGCCCCAGCATTTT.

V and J are TRBV28 and TRBJ1-1; no clear D gene. Germline lookup yields CDR1 MDHEN and CDR2 SYDVKM. Trimming took 3 bases from V and 0 from J, leaving 14 bases between them. The CDR3 totals 16 residues. The CDR3: CASSFLGSQLNTEAFF. CDR3 bases: TGTGCCAGCAGTTTCTTGGGCAGCCAATTGAACACTGAAGCTTTCTTT.

V is TRBV30 and J is TRBJ2-7; 7 nucleotides line up with TRBD2. Germline V lookup: CDR1 GTSNPN, CDR2 SVGIG (reference sequence). CDR3 length: 12 residues. V lost 8 bases and J lost 0; bases outside the gene matches: 4. The CDR3 bases are TGTGCCCTCGGGGGGTCCTCCTACGAGCAGTACTTC. It translates to CALGGSSYEQYF.